This TCR beta chain was recovered during a study of blood T cell repertoires in COVID-19. Study at large: Specimens from acute and convalescent COVID-19 originated in the United States, Italy and Spain. The cDNA or gDNA used as material had been derived from T cells, B-cell-depleted T cells, or PBMCs.

Original data processing: Estimation of nucleated cell counts was performed using reference gene primer amplification. Libraries were prepared by immunoSEQ multiplex PCR; TCRdb keeps only in-frame clonotypes and omits some of them. V and J calls and clone size follow that table, whereas D and trimming were derived from the DNA. The table lists over 10,000 clones, 78% of them singletons. Germline CDR1 is LNHDA and CDR2 is SQIVND (reference sequence). The CDR3 length is 14 residues. Between the trimmed V and J ends, which lost 5 bases and 3 bases, there was a span of 10 bases. Specimen: peripheral blood. The chain links TRBV19 to TRBJ2-2, with D tentatively TRBD1 (6 bases). The TCR sequence derives from a human donor in a cohort sampled during active COVID-19. CDR3 protein: CASSFTGYTGELFF. CDR3 in DNA: TGTGCCAGTAGTTTCACAGGGTACACCGGGGAGCTGTTTTTT.